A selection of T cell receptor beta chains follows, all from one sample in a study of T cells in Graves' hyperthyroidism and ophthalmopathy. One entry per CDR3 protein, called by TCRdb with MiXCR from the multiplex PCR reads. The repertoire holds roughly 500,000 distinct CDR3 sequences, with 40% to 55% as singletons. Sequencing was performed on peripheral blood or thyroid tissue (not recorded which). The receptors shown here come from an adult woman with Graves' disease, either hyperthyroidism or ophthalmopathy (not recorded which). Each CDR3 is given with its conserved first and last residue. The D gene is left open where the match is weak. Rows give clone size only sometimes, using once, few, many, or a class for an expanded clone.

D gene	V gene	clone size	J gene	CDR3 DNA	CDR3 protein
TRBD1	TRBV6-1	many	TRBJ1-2	TGTGCCAGCAGTGAGGGACAGGAACTCCCTGGCTACACCTTC	CASSEGQELPGYTF
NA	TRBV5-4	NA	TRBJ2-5	TGTGCCAGCTCACCACCTAGCGCGGATTATAGAGAGACCCAGTACTTC	CASSPPSADYRETQYF
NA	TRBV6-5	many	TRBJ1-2	TGTGCCAGCAGTTACTCGGGCAGCTGGTACACCTTC	CASSYSGSWYTF
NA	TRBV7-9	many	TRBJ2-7	TGTGCCAGCAGCCCCGGAAACTCCTACGAGCAGTACTTC	CASSPGNSYEQYF
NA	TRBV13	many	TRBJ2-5	TGTGCCAGCAGCCCTCTGAGAGGGATGGAGACCCAGTACTTC	CASSPLRGMETQYF
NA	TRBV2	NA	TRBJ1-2	TGTGCCAGCAGTGAATTCGGGGTCTTCGCCTCCTTGAGGTCCTATGGCTACACCTTC	CASSEFGVFASLRSYGYTF
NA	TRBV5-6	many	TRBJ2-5	TGTGCCAGCAGTTTGATCATCGAGTACCAAGAGACCCAGTACTTC	CASSLIIEYQETQYF
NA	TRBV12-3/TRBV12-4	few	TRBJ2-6	TGTGCCATCAGTGAGGAGGGGGCTGGGGCCAACGTCCTGACTTTC	CAISEEGAGANVLTF
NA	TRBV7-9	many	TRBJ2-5	TGTGCCAGCAGCTTAGGGGGAGGTGTGGAGACCCAGTACTTC	CASSLGGGVETQYF
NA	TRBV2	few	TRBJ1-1	TGTGCCAGCGCCCAAGGGTTGAACACTGAAGCTTTCTTT	CASAQGLNTEAFF
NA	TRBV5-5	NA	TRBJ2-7	TGTGCCAGCAGCTTGGACAGGTTTGGCGAGCAGTACTTC	CASSLDRFGEQYF
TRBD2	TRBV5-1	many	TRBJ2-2	TGCGCCAGCAGCTTGGCGGGACTACGTCTGAACACCGGGGAGCTGTTTTTT	CASSLAGLRLNTGELFF
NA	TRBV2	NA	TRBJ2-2	TGTGCCAGCAGTGTACGGGGTACACCTGGCACCGGGGAGCTGTTTTTT	CASSVRGTPGTGELFF
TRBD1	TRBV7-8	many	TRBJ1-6	TGTGCCAGCAGCTTATCCGGGACAGGGGATTCACCCCTCCACTTT	CASSLSGTGDSPLHF
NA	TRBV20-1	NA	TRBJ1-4	TGTAGTGCCCTCCCGGGGATGGGTAATGAAAAACTGTCTTTT	CSALPGMGNEKLSF
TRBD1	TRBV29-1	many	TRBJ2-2	TGCAGCGTTGTACCCCCGGGACAGGCGAACACCGGGGAGCTGTTTTTT	CSVVPPGQANTGELFF